The entry that follows covers one T cell receptor beta chain sequence. The specificity of this receptor is unknown. At one boundary the junction diverges from the germline segment, which might be a read error. Including cysteine and phenylalanine, the CDR3 has 13 amino acids. Only the CDR3 part of the read is kept: 39 bases, read in frame from the first base. This specimen comes from a study of PD-1 blockade in classical Hodgkin lymphoma (dated by TCRdb to 2020 to 2022). Looking at the study overall: Nivolumab dosing was 3 mg/kg intravenously every 2 weeks, continuing until either disease progression or unacceptable toxicity. A peripheral blood immune signature of response to PD-1 blockade in classical Hodgkin lymphoma was defined using TCR beta sequencing and CyTOF.

The paper as a whole reports these results and caveats: Trial patients with a complete response had baseline diversity similar to that of newly diagnosed patients, while partial responders and progressors had significantly lower diversity. Baseline TCR diversity was reported as lower in newly diagnosed patients than in healthy donors, and lower still in relapsed/refractory patients. The study was restricted to a single clinical trial cohort, and the causes of repertoire differences, possibly disease activity or prior therapy, were left undefined. Lower diversity was observed in patients in whom nivolumab was started less than 1 year after ASCT, and these patients were excluded from later analyses so that confounding by immune reconstitution would be avoided. CD4+ but not CD8+ TCR diversity rose significantly by C4D1 (p=0.0027 vs p=0.16), most apparent in complete responders (p=0.02).

The sample's time point, from its label and the paper: cycle 2 day 1 (C2D1) of nivolumab. Relapse after autologous stem cell transplantation had occurred in all trial patients, and cohorts A, B and C were distinguished by prior brentuximab vedotin exposure. A total of under 70 patients with relapsed/refractory classical Hodgkin lymphoma made up the trial cohort, and each patient's best overall response was complete response, partial response or progressive disease. Trial patients were treated with single-agent nivolumab in the multi-cohort phase II CheckMate 205 trial. Best overall response was determined by an independent review committee according to the 2007 International Working Group response criteria. Trial PBMCs were collected just before the start of nivolumab (C1D1) and during therapy at cycle 2 day 1 and cycle 4 day 1. After peripheral blood was drawn into 8 mL Vacutainer Cell Preparation Tubes, PBMCs were isolated by centrifugation and then cryopreserved.

The Qiagen DNeasy kit was used to extract genomic DNA both from unsorted PBMCs and from the negatively selected CD4+ and CD8+ fractions. Amplification of TCR beta CDR3 regions was done by immunoSEQ multiplex PCR with primers that anneal to V and J segments. A synthetic immune receptor repertoire was used to minimize amplification bias, and any residual bias was removed computationally once sequencing was done. Concerning the study's data processing: Custom Python scripts were used to quantify repertoire diversity as the Shannon entropy index. Unsorted, CD4+ and CD8+ repertoires were analyzed separately, except for combined analyses in which CD4+ and CD8+ sequences were merged in silico. Clonal expansion was defined as at least a 2-fold frequency increase after treatment relative to C1D1, with a pseudocount of 0.5 for undetected baseline clones. Clones with 0 or 1 copy at C1D1 were defined as singleton clones, while clones with 2 or more copies were defined as non-singleton clones. Clones expanded in unsorted samples were annotated as CD4+, CD8+ or unknown by matching protein sequences in sorted samples from the same patient. Wilcoxon tests were applied to paired samples to test diversity changes from C1D1 to C4D1. TCRdb stores this immuneACCESS table with in-frame sequences only. Part of the clones is absent; in the studies checked, under half of the shortfall reflects unresolved V genes, and no reason is known for the rest. V and J calls and clone size come straight from that table; D and trimming were deduced from the DNA. This sample has about 28,000 clones in its table, and approximately 82% of those were observed once. The top ten hold about 20% of the sample.

The sample here was peripheral blood mononuclear cells (PBMCs), taken before the second cycle of nivolumab. In this chain, TRBV5-3 is recombined with TRBJ1-1; TRBD1 could be the D gene, as 5 bases match. TRBV5-3 is assigned to the ORF class and has an uncertain function. The receptor comes from a human donor with classical Hodgkin lymphoma. For the CDR3, the sequence is CASSLDKGMLAFF. The nucleotides are TGTGCCAGCAGCTTGGACAAGGGGATGTTGGCTTTCTTT.